This paragraph reports one T cell receptor beta chain. V shed 3 bases and J shed 2 bases, with 11 bases lying between them. The length of the CDR3 is 15 residues. Germline values: CDR1 SGHVS, CDR2 FQNEAQ. This sample was taken from a study of OX40 agonist ivuxolimab in advanced cancers. Across the study: Past anti-PD-1, anti-PD-L1 or anti-CTLA-4 therapy was accepted, and roughly 42% had received some.

Clones were read by immunoSEQ multiplex PCR, and TCRdb kept only the in-frame ones, dropping some. Counted here are 95,000 to 150,000 clones, about 94% occurring once; the ten biggest clones make up 0.15% to 0.19%. This sequence was found in an adult with an advanced solid tumor such as melanoma, head and neck, liver or kidney cancer. The chain has TRBV7-8 and TRBJ2-1; the D gene is possibly TRBD1 (6 bases). This specimen consisted of CD4+ or CD8+ T cells sorted from blood, obtained in a trial of the OX40 agonist ivuxolimab. CDR3 sequence (DNA): TGTGCCAGCAGCTTTTCAGGGGCGGCCTACAATGAGCAGTTCTTC. Translation gives CASSFSGAAYNEQFF.